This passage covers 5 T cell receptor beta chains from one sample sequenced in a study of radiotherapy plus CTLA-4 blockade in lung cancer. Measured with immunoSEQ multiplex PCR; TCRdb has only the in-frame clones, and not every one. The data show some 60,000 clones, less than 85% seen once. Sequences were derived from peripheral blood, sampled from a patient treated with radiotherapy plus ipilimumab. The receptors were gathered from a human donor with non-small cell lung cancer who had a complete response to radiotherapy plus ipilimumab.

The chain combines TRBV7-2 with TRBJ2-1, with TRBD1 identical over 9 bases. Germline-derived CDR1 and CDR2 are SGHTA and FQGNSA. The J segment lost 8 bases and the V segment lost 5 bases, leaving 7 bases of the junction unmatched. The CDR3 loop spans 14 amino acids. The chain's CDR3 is CASSPGTGMDEQFF. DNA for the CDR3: TGTGCCAGCAGCCCCGGGACAGGGATGGATGAGCAGTTCTTC.

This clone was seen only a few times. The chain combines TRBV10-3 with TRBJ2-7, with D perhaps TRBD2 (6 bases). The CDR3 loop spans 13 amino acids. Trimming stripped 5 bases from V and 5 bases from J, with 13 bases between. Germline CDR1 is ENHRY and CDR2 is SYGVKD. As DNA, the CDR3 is TGTGCCATCAGTAGAGTCAGGGAGGACGAGCAGTACTTC. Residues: CAISRVREDEQYF.

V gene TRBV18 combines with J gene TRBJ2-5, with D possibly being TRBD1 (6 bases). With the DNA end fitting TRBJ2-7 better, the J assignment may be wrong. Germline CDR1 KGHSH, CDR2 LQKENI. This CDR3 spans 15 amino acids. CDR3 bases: TGTGCCAGCTCACCCTATACAGGGAGCTCCTACGAGCAGTACTTC. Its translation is CASSPYTGSSYEQYF.

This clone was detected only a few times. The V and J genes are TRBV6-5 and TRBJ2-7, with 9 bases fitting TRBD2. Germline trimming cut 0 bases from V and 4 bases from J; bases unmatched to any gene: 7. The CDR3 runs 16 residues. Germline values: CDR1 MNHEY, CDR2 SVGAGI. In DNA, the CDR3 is TGTGCCAGCAGTTACTCGGGGGTAGCGGGAGTGTACGAGCAGTACTTC. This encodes CASSYSGVAGVYEQYF.

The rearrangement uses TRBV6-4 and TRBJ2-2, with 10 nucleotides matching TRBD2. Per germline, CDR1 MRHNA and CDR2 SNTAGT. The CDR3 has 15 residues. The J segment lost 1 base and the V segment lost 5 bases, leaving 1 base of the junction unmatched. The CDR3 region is CASSRLAGNTGELFF. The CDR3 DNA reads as TGTGCCAGCAGTCGACTAGCGGGGAACACCGGGGAGCTGTTTTTT.